These 10 T cell receptor beta chains share one sample of origin, sequenced in a study of human T cells and chemical hapten exposure. This sample's time point: patch test 3, about 24 weeks after DPC sensitization. Treatment indicated: therapeutic diphenylcyclopropenone sensitization with weekly scalp DPC. TCRdb recomputed calls from the RACE reads with MiXCR, one row per CDR3 protein. The sample holds about 82,000 distinct CDR3 sequences, 13% seen once. The sequenced sample was whole blood, obtained in connection with sensitization to the hapten diphenylcyclopropenone (DPC). The receptors originated from a woman aged 45 to 65 with alopecia areata. Some clones in this sample may be carry-over from other donors' samples.

The V call is TRBV20-1, the J call TRBJ2-1, with 10 bases lining up with TRBD2. CDR3 length: 14 amino acids. Germline lookup yields CDR1 DFQATT and CDR2 SNEGSKA (reference sequence). Written as DNA, the CDR3 is TGCTCGCTAGAGGCTAGCGGGAGATTCAATGAGCAGTTCTTC. This codes for CSLEASGRFNEQFF.

The chain couples TRBV4-2 to TRBJ2-5; 9 nucleotides line up with TRBD2. Germline trimming cut 0 bases from V and 3 bases from J; bases unmatched to any gene: 5. The V gene's germline CDR1 is LGHNA and CDR2 YNFKEQ. This CDR3 has 16 residues. CDR3 amino acids: CASSQDPPSGEETQYF. The DNA of the CDR3 is TGTGCCAGCAGCCAAGATCCCCCTAGCGGGGAAGAGACCCAGTACTTC.

This clonotype has just a few counts. J is TRBJ2-2 and V is TRBV19; D is perhaps TRBD1 (6 bases). The V and J ends lost 5 bases and 0 bases respectively, with 10 bases between them. The CDR3 is made up of 15 amino acids. Germline CDR1 LNHDA, CDR2 SQIVND (reference sequence). The CDR3 reads CASSWDTSNTGELFF. Here the CDR3 DNA reads TGTGCCAGTAGTTGGGACACCTCGAACACCGGGGAGCTGTTTTTT.

This clonotype was counted a few times. This chain joins TRBV29-1 and TRBJ2-5; 10 bases align to TRBD1. Germline V gene sequence: CDR1 SQVTM, CDR2 ANQGSEA. The V gene end was trimmed by 3 bases and the J gene end by 3 bases; junction bases not matched to a gene: 13. The CDR3 has 17 amino acids. This CDR3 reads CSVDPGQGRIEKETQYF. CDR3 bases: TGCAGCGTTGACCCGGGACAGGGGCGGATTGAAAAAGAGACCCAGTACTTC.

This clonotype was counted many times. This chain links TRBV12-3 or TRBV12-4 with TRBJ1-1, with D perhaps matching TRBD1 (5 bases). The V end lost 2 bases, the J end lost 4 bases, and 8 bases lay between the germline ends. The CDR3 loop spans 13 amino acids. The CDR3 protein is CASSLNGGTEAFF. In nucleotides, the CDR3 is TGTGCCAGCAGTTTAAACGGGGGCACTGAAGCTTTCTTT.

The V and J genes are TRBV3-1 and TRBJ2-1; 10 bases align to TRBD2. V was clipped by 4 bases and J by 6 bases; unmatched bases: 9. Germline values: CDR1 LGHDT, CDR2 YNNKEL (reference sequence). The CDR3 totals 16 residues. The CDR3 sequence: CASSRGSGRTANEQFF. CDR3 DNA: TGTGCCAGCAGCCGTGGTAGCGGGAGGACCGCCAATGAGCAGTTCTTC.

The chain recombines TRBV12-3 or TRBV12-4 with TRBJ1-2, with 9 positions matching TRBD1. Germline trimming cut 5 bases from V and 8 bases from J; bases unmatched to any gene: 12. This CDR3 region has 15 residues. CDR3 coding DNA: TGTGCCAGCAGTCAATCGGAACAGGGGGCAAGGGGCTACACCTTC. Its protein is CASSQSEQGARGYTF.

This clonotype has a count of ten or more. In DNA, the CDR3 is TGCAGCGTTGAGACAGGACTCCCGGGTGATGAGCAGTTCTTC. It translates to CSVETGLPGDEQFF. The chain employs TRBV29-1 and TRBJ2-1, with D possibly being TRBD1 (6 bases). V was pared by 3 bases and J by 8 bases, with 17 bases between. Germline CDR1 reads SQVTM; CDR2 reads ANQGSEA. The CDR3 spans 14 residues.

This clonotype was seen at least ten times. The chain carries TRBV10-1 and TRBJ2-3; D remains ambiguous. The CDR3 sequence is 15 residues long. The ends were cut back, 5 bases at V and 1 base at J, with 13 bases in the middle. CDR1 and CDR2 (germline): WNHNN, SYGVQD (reference sequence). The CDR3, as DNA: TGCGCCAGCAGTCCCCCGGGCGTGGGCACAGATACGCAGTATTTT. This codes for CASSPPGVGTDTQYF.

This clonotype was counted ten times or more. The V gene is TRBV6-6, the J gene TRBJ1-1; TRBD1 aligns across 12 bases. The CDR3 has 15 residues. J lost 5 bases, V lost 1 base, and 2 bases had no gene match. From germline, CDR1 is MNHNY and CDR2 SVGAGI (reference sequence). The CDR3 sequence: CASSYWDRGPTEAFF. The CDR3 nucleotides read TGTGCCAGCAGTTACTGGGACAGGGGGCCAACTGAAGCTTTCTTT.